These T cell receptor beta chains were read from a single sample in a study of T-cell memory formation after mild COVID-19. TCRdb recomputed calls from the 5' RACE reads with MiXCR, one row per CDR3 protein. Of 350,000 or so distinct CDR3 sequences in the sample, roughly 21% are singletons; the top ten hold under 15%. Specimen: PBMCs or a T cell subset sorted from them (not recorded which). Receptor source: an adult woman who had mild COVID-19 (a few samples of this study predate the infection). Cell type and time point are not known. The CDR3 runs from the conserved cysteine through the conserved F or W. The D gene is left open where the match is weak. The size field is filled for only some rows; it gives once, few, many or a size class.

abundance,v_gene,j_gene,d_gene,CDR3nt,CDR3aa
few,TRBV5-1,TRBJ1-5,-,TGCGCCAGCAGCTTGGGGGCAGCCGGTGGCAATCAGCCCCAGCATTTT,CASSLGAAGGNQPQHF
-,TRBV4-1,TRBJ2-3,-,TGCGCCAGCAGCCAAGCTTCAGCAGATACGCAGTATTTT,CASSQASADTQYF
-,TRBV5-1,TRBJ1-1,TRBD1,TGCGCCAGCAGAGGACAGGGGGCGGGAGCTGAAGCTTTCTTT,CASRGQGAGAEAFF
few,TRBV7-9,TRBJ2-7,-,TGTGCCAGCAGCTTAGCCCACCTGCGGGACTACGAGCAGTACTTC,CASSLAHLRDYEQYF
few,TRBV4-2,TRBJ2-1,-,TGTGCCAGCAGCCAAACCCCCCTCAGGGAGCAGTTCTTC,CASSQTPLREQFF
-,TRBV30,TRBJ2-7,TRBD2,TGTGCCTGGACCCAGGGACTAGCCGGCGAGCAGTACTTC,CAWTQGLAGEQYF
few,TRBV5-1,TRBJ1-1,-,TGCGCCAGCAGCTTGGGGGGGGCGCGTGGGGTGAACACTGAAGCTTTCTTT,CASSLGGARGVNTEAFF
few,TRBV12-3/TRBV12-4,TRBJ2-5,-,TGTGCCAGTACCCCCGGGGCCGTAGAGACCCAGTACTTC,CASTPGAVETQYF
-,TRBV12-3/TRBV12-4,TRBJ2-5,TRBD1,TGTGCCAGCAGTTTAGGGACAGGGAACCAAGAGACCCAGTACTTC,CASSLGTGNQETQYF
-,TRBV6-2/TRBV6-3,TRBJ1-2,-,TGTGCCAGCAACCCCGCTAGCCTTAACTATGGCTACACCTTC,CASNPASLNYGYTF
few,TRBV7-2,TRBJ2-2,-,TGTGCCAGCAGCTTAACGTCGGGACACCCCGGGGAGCTGTTTTTT,CASSLTSGHPGELFF
few,TRBV19,TRBJ2-3,-,TGTGCCAGTAGTCTCTCCGGGACCCAGAACACAGATACGCAGTATTTT,CASSLSGTQNTDTQYF
few,TRBV7-2,TRBJ1-2,-,TGTGCCAGCAGCTCGAGGGGGGGTTTCTATGGCTACACCTTC,CASSSRGGFYGYTF
few,TRBV12-3/TRBV12-4,TRBJ2-2,-,TGTGCCAGCAGTTTATTTGAGGAGCTGTTTTTT,CASSLFEELFF
few,TRBV4-1,TRBJ2-7,TRBD1,TGCGCCAGCAGCCACTCCACAGGGGGCGAGCAGTACTTC,CASSHSTGGEQYF
-,TRBV7-9,TRBJ2-1,-,TGTGCCAGCAGCTTAGCGGGGGGGCGGGAGTCCTACAATGAGCAGTTCTTC,CASSLAGGRESYNEQFF
-,TRBV12-3/TRBV12-4,TRBJ1-5,TRBD1,TGTGCCAGCAGTTTATTAAGGGGGCGACGTAGCAATCAGCCCCAGCATTTT,CASSLLRGRRSNQPQHF
-,TRBV29-1,TRBJ1-2,-,TGCAGCGTTGAGCCAGAAAACTCTAACTATGGCTACACCTTC,CSVEPENSNYGYTF
-,TRBV19,TRBJ2-4,-,TGTGCCACTGGCCAAGGGGGTTGGGGCAAAAACATTCAGTACTTC,CATGQGGWGKNIQYF
-,TRBV29-1,TRBJ2-7,TRBD1,TGCAGCGTTACAACCGGGACAGCCTTAGGGGAGCAGTACTTC,CSVTTGTALGEQYF
-,TRBV20-1,TRBJ1-1,-,TGCAGTGCTCCATCACACGCTAGGACGGGTGAAGCTTTCTTT,CSAPSHARTGEAFF
-,TRBV12-3/TRBV12-4,TRBJ2-7,-,TGTGCCAGCAGCCACCTCGTGCGGTCCTACGAGCAGTACTTC,CASSHLVRSYEQYF
-,TRBV14,TRBJ2-7,-,TGTGCCAGCAGCTTACAAGCTCAATTACGCTACGAGCAGTACTTC,CASSLQAQLRYEQYF
-,TRBV15,TRBJ1-1,-,TGTGCCACCAGCAGAGGATCTGAAGCTTTCTTT,CATSRGSEAFF
-,TRBV12-3/TRBV12-4,TRBJ1-2,-,TGTGCCAGCAGCCCTGGACGGACGGGCTACACCTTC,CASSPGRTGYTF
-,TRBV27,TRBJ2-7,-,TGTGCCAGCAGTTTATCAACAAACTCCCCCTACGAGCAGTACTTC,CASSLSTNSPYEQYF
-,TRBV5-1,TRBJ1-1,-,TGCGCCAGCAGCTTGGAGGGTTGGGAAACTGAAGCTTTCTTT,CASSLEGWETEAFF
-,TRBV28,TRBJ2-5,TRBD2,TGTGCCAGCAGCTTTAACTTAATGGGAGGGCCCCTGGAGACCCAGTACTTC,CASSFNLMGGPLETQYF
-,TRBV29-1,TRBJ1-1,-,TGCAGCGCCGTAAAGCCTGAGATGCGTGGAGCTTTCTTT,CSAVKPEMRGAFF
few,TRBV12-3/TRBV12-4,TRBJ1-1,TRBD1,TGTGCCAGCAGCCTATTACAGGGGACTGAAGCTTTCTTT,CASSLLQGTEAFF
-,TRBV24-1,TRBJ1-5,TRBD1,TGTGCCACCAGTGATTACCGCAGGGGGCGAGGCAATCAGCCCCAGCATTTT,CATSDYRRGRGNQPQHF
few,TRBV4-2,TRBJ2-5,TRBD2,TGTGCCAGCAGCCGTGCGGGGACTAGCGGGGGTCCCGAGGGGACCCAGTACTTC,CASSRAGTSGGPEGTQYF
-,TRBV4-1,TRBJ1-2,TRBD1,TGCGCCAGCAGCCAAAATACCGGGACAGGGCCTTACGTTGGCTACACCTTC,CASSQNTGTGPYVGYTF
-,TRBV5-1,TRBJ2-1,-,TGCGCCAGCAGCTTGGCAGAAATCACCTACAATGAGCAGTTCTTC,CASSLAEITYNEQFF
-,TRBV2,TRBJ1-2,-,TGTGCCAGCAGTGTTGTAGGACAGTCAATCTATGGCTACACCTTC,CASSVVGQSIYGYTF
-,TRBV5-1,TRBJ1-6,-,TGCGCCAGCAGCTTGGGTGGGATCGATAATTCACCCCTCCACTTT,CASSLGGIDNSPLHF
-,TRBV5-4,TRBJ2-2,-,TGTGCCAGCAGCTTACAAGGGGCGAGAGGCGGGGAGCTGTTTTTT,CASSLQGARGGELFF
-,TRBV7-9,TRBJ1-6,-,TGTGCCAGCAGCCTCTCCGGGGGCCTTAATTCACCCCTCCACTTT,CASSLSGGLNSPLHF
-,TRBV5-5,TRBJ1-1,-,TGTGCCAGCAGCTGGAATTCCGGGCCCCTCCAGACTGAAGCTTTCTTT,CASSWNSGPLQTEAFF
-,TRBV5-1,TRBJ2-7,-,TGCGCCAGCAGCTTTTTGAGTGAAAACTCCTACGAGCAGTACTTC,CASSFLSENSYEQYF
few,TRBV6-6,TRBJ2-5,-,TGTGCCAGCACCCCACGACAGCAAGAGACCCAGTACTTC,CASTPRQQETQYF
many,TRBV5-1,TRBJ2-7,TRBD2,TGCGCCAGCAGCTTGGGAGGACTAGTGAAACTGTACGAGCAGTACTTC,CASSLGGLVKLYEQYF
-,TRBV13,TRBJ1-4,-,TGTGCCAGCAGCTTAGGCCGAAGCAAGGAAAAACTGTTTTTT,CASSLGRSKEKLFF
few,TRBV4-3,TRBJ2-7,TRBD1,TGCGCCAGCAGCCTCCGGTTACTCAGCCGGGACAGGATTACCTACGAGCAGTACTTC,CASSLRLLSRDRITYEQYF
few,TRBV6-5,TRBJ2-7,TRBD2,TGTGCCAGCAGCCCACGACTAGCGGGAGTCGTCGAGCAGTACTTC,CASSPRLAGVVEQYF
few,TRBV16,TRBJ1-5,-,TGTGCCAGCAGCCAATCGAGGTGGGGTTCCAATCAGCCCCAGCATTTT,CASSQSRWGSNQPQHF
many,TRBV7-4,TRBJ1-5,-,TGTGCCAGCAGCTTACATGTCCAGCTAGATCAGCCCCAGCATTTT,CASSLHVQLDQPQHF
few,TRBV5-1,TRBJ2-1,TRBD1,TGCGCCAGCAGCTTGGGGGACAGGGGCGACCGGTTCTTC,CASSLGDRGDRFF
-,TRBV7-2,TRBJ2-2,-,TGTGCCAGCAGCTTAGAGCCAGCTTCCACCGGGGAGCTGTTTTTT,CASSLEPASTGELFF
-,TRBV6-2/TRBV6-3,TRBJ1-1,-,TGTGCCAGCAGTTCCATTTTCACGGCTTTCTTT,CASSSIFTAFF
-,TRBV6-5,TRBJ2-3,-,TGTGCCAGCAGCCGACTAGTCACAGATACGCAGTATTTT,CASSRLVTDTQYF
-,TRBV5-1,TRBJ2-1,TRBD1,TGCGCCAGCACCAGAACAGGCTCCAGGGGGTTCAATGAGCAGTTCTTC,CASTRTGSRGFNEQFF
-,TRBV18,TRBJ2-7,-,TGTGCCAGCTCACCCTTCGACAGGAGGCCCTACGAGCAGTACTTC,CASSPFDRRPYEQYF
-,TRBV6-5,TRBJ1-5,-,TGTGCCAGCAGCCCCCGACGCAGCCAGAATCAGCCCCAGCATTTT,CASSPRRSQNQPQHF
-,TRBV4-1,TRBJ1-2,TRBD1,TGCGCCAGCAGCCAGCGGGGACAGCAGAACTATGGCTACACCTTC,CASSQRGQQNYGYTF
few,TRBV7-9,TRBJ2-7,-,TGTGCCAGCAGCCGGACTCGAGCGTCGAGCGGCAACGAGCAGTACTTC,CASSRTRASSGNEQYF
-,TRBV4-3,TRBJ2-1,-,TGCGCCAGCAGCCATGGGGCCCTGAAGCCAGAGCAGTTCTTC,CASSHGALKPEQFF
few,TRBV3-1,TRBJ2-7,-,TGTGCCAGCAGCCAGGGTACCTGGGGAAAGTACTTC,CASSQGTWGKYF